These T cell receptor beta chains were read from a single sample in a study of cytomegalovirus exposure and HLA in healthy donors. Clones were sequenced by immunoSEQ multiplex PCR, and TCRdb holds only the in-frame ones, with some missing. The sample carries approximately 210,000 clones, around 79% recorded once. Sequencing was done on a sample of PBMCs. These receptors all stem from a girl between 10 and 17 years old in good health and CMV-seropositive. CDR3s include the opening cysteine and the closing phenylalanine or tryptophan. D genes are given only for firm matches. Rows may omit the clone size; those that give it use once, few, many or a size class.

abundance: NA
d_gene: NA
j_gene: TRBJ1-1
v_gene: TRBV12-5
CDR3aa: CASGLALIGGVQPEAFF
CDR3nt: TGTGCTAGTGGTTTAGCCCTCATTGGAGGGGTCCAGCCTGAAGCTTTCTTT

abundance: NA
d_gene: TRBD1
j_gene: TRBJ1-5
v_gene: TRBV7-2
CDR3aa: CASSLVGAGGGQPQHF
CDR3nt: TGTGCCAGCAGCTTAGTGGGGGCAGGGGGCGGTCAGCCCCAGCATTTT

abundance: once
d_gene: NA
j_gene: TRBJ2-5
v_gene: TRBV5-4
CDR3aa: CASSSSANNRETQYF
CDR3nt: TGTGCCAGCAGCTCCTCAGCGAACAACAGGGAGACCCAGTACTTC

abundance: NA
d_gene: TRBD1
j_gene: TRBJ2-3
v_gene: TRBV29-1
CDR3aa: CSVDQTGSTDTQYF
CDR3nt: TGCAGCGTTGACCAGACAGGGAGCACAGATACGCAGTATTTT

abundance: NA
d_gene: NA
j_gene: TRBJ2-3
v_gene: TRBV5-4
CDR3aa: CASSLALGGFGDTQYF
CDR3nt: TGTGCCAGCAGCTTGGCTCTTGGCGGTTTCGGGGATACGCAGTATTTT

abundance: NA
d_gene: NA
j_gene: TRBJ2-7
v_gene: TRBV7-7
CDR3aa: CASSLSSGSSYEQYF
CDR3nt: TGTGCCAGCAGCTTATCTTCTGGGAGCTCCTACGAGCAGTACTTC

abundance: NA
d_gene: NA
j_gene: TRBJ2-1
v_gene: TRBV13
CDR3aa: CASSAPFRNEQFF
CDR3nt: TGTGCCAGCAGCGCCCCCTTTCGGAATGAGCAGTTCTTC

abundance: NA
d_gene: TRBD1
j_gene: TRBJ2-7
v_gene: TRBV18
CDR3aa: CASSRQQGYEQYF
CDR3nt: TGTGCCAGCTCACGGCAACAGGGGTACGAGCAGTACTTC

abundance: few
d_gene: NA
j_gene: TRBJ1-3
v_gene: TRBV6-5
CDR3aa: CASSPRTAGNTIYF
CDR3nt: TGTGCCAGCAGTCCTAGGACAGCTGGAAACACCATATATTTT

abundance: NA
d_gene: TRBD2
j_gene: TRBJ2-7
v_gene: TRBV15
CDR3aa: CATSSASGGTYEQYF
CDR3nt: TGTGCCACCAGCAGCGCGAGCGGGGGTACCTACGAGCAGTACTTC

abundance: NA
d_gene: NA
j_gene: TRBJ1-5
v_gene: TRBV15
CDR3aa: CATSRVLEGQPQHF
CDR3nt: TGTGCCACCAGCAGAGTGCTGGAGGGTCAGCCCCAGCATTTT

abundance: NA
d_gene: NA
j_gene: TRBJ2-5
v_gene: TRBV28
CDR3aa: CASSLSVGGTQYF
CDR3nt: TGTGCCAGCAGTTTAAGTGTAGGGGGGACCCAGTACTTC

abundance: NA
d_gene: TRBD2
j_gene: TRBJ2-5
v_gene: TRBV9
CDR3aa: CASSVTIGGGLQETQYF
CDR3nt: TGTGCCAGCAGCGTAACAATTGGCGGGGGACTCCAAGAGACCCAGTACTTC

abundance: NA
d_gene: NA
j_gene: TRBJ1-2
v_gene: TRBV5-4
CDR3aa: CASSLAVGRVDGYTF
CDR3nt: TGTGCCAGCAGCTTGGCCGTAGGCAGGGTGGATGGCTACACCTTC

abundance: NA
d_gene: TRBD1
j_gene: TRBJ2-7
v_gene: TRBV6-6
CDR3aa: CASSRPGQGLYEQYF
CDR3nt: TGTGCCAGCAGTCGTCCGGGACAGGGTCTCTACGAGCAGTACTTC